These 30 T cell receptor beta chains originate from one sample sequenced in a study of control samples from healthy donors and cancer patients. Generated by immunoSEQ multiplex PCR, the TCRdb table keeps only in-frame clones and is missing some. The table includes roughly 120,000 clones, less than 95% detected once. Specimen: blood. The receptors were gathered from a human donor in good health. The donor label of this sample is uncertain.

The rearrangement joins TRBV27 to TRBJ2-7; TRBD2 is a possible D gene (5 bases). This CDR3 comprises 13 residues. V gave up 3 bases and J gave up 4 bases, with 10 bases separating them. The germline gives CDR1 MNHEY, CDR2 SMNVEV (reference sequence). The CDR3 DNA sequence: TGTGCCAGCAGTTTTTACGGAGGATACGAGCAGTACTTC. Protein: CASSFYGGYEQYF.

The rearrangement links TRBV3-1 (or the pseudogene TRBV3-2) to TRBJ2-5; TRBD2 matches at 7 bases. The CDR3 has 17 residues. Germline trimming cut 4 bases from V and 4 bases from J; bases unmatched to any gene: 15. CDR1 and CDR2 (germline): LGHDT, YNNKEL (reference sequence). The DNA of the CDR3 is TGTGCCAGCAGCCCCGGTCCCGCGGGGGAGAGTGGAGAGACCCAGTACTTC. Protein product: CASSPGPAGESGETQYF.

The V and J genes are TRBV5-1 and TRBJ1-2; D not certain. This CDR3 has 14 residues. The germline V gene encodes CDR1 SGHRS and CDR2 YFSETQ. The V end was cut by 0 bases, the J end by 8 bases, with 14 bases between. The CDR3 is CASSLETDYLGYTF. The CDR3 nucleotides are TGCGCCAGCAGCTTGGAAACGGACTACCTGGGCTACACCTTC.

The CDR3 spells CAWSVQSGNQPQHF. The CDR3 DNA is TGTGCCTGGAGTGTACAATCCGGCAATCAGCCCCAGCATTTT. This chain links TRBV30 with TRBJ1-5; D not resolved. The V gene's germline CDR1 is GTSNPN and CDR2 SVGIG (reference sequence). CDR3 length: 14 residues. V lost 0 bases and J 2 bases, leaving 8 bases between the germline ends.

The V gene is TRBV6-5, the J gene TRBJ1-1, with a possible D match to TRBD1 (6 bases). Trimming took off 6 bases at V and 4 bases at J, with 12 bases between the two ends. Per germline, CDR1 MNHEY and CDR2 SVGAGI. The CDR3 is made up of 13 amino acids. The CDR3 sequence is CASSTGMITEAFF. The CDR3 coding sequence is TGTGCCAGCAGCACAGGGATGATCACTGAAGCTTTCTTT.

The rearrangement links TRBV18 to TRBJ1-1, with 8 bases identical to TRBD1. Germline lookup yields CDR1 KGHSH and CDR2 LQKENI. Trimming cost V 2 bases and J 4 bases; bases outside gene matches: 6. The CDR3 extends over 15 amino acids. The DNA for the CDR3 is TGTGCCAGCTCACCAGCGAAAGGGACAGGCACTGAAGCTTTCTTT. Translated, it gives CASSPAKGTGTEAFF.

The genes are TRBV24-1 and TRBJ2-7; perhaps TRBD1 as D (5 bases). The CDR3 loop spans 13 amino acids. V lost 8 bases and J 3 bases, leaving 13 bases between the germline ends. CDR1 is KGHDR and CDR2 is SFDVKD in the germline V gene. CDR3 nucleotides: TGTGCCACCACAGACAGCCTCAACTACGAGCAGTACTTC. Translation: CATTDSLNYEQYF.

The chain employs TRBV6-4 and TRBJ2-1, with 10 bases that match TRBD1. This CDR3 spans 16 amino acids. The germline V gene has CDR1 MRHNA and CDR2 SNTAGT. V gave up 0 bases and J gave up 3 bases; unmatched junction bases: 2. The CDR3 DNA reads TGTGCCAGCAGTGACTCAGGGACAGGGGACTACAATGAGCAGTTCTTC. Translating it yields CASSDSGTGDYNEQFF.

V and J are TRBV11-3 and TRBJ1-5; 8 bases fit TRBD1. V lost 5 bases and J lost 0; bases outside the gene matches: 15. The CDR3 consists of 19 residues. The germline V gene has CDR1 SGHNT and CDR2 YENEEA. CDR3 nucleotide sequence: TGTGCCAGCAGCCCCCCATTTAAAACCGGGACAGGTAGCAATCAGCCCCAGCATTTT. It is translated as CASSPPFKTGTGSNQPQHF.

The gene calls are TRBV19 and TRBJ2-6, with 14 positions matching TRBD2. The CDR3 has 20 amino acids. Germline lookup yields CDR1 LNHDA and CDR2 SQIVND (reference sequence). V dropped 8 bases and J dropped 0; count of bases not matched to a gene: 12. CDR3 in DNA: TGTGCCAGTGGGACTAGCGGGGGTTCCTACTCCAGCTCTGGGGCCAACGTCCTGACTTTC. Amino acids: CASGTSGGSYSSSGANVLTF.

This sequence joins TRBV20-1 and TRBJ1-4; the match to TRBD1 covers 9 bases. This CDR3 contains 11 residues. The germline V gene encodes CDR1 DFQATT and CDR2 SNEGSKA (reference sequence). V dropped 6 bases and J dropped 15; count of bases not matched to a gene: 8. The chain's CDR3 is CSATTGTGMFF. CDR3 DNA: TGCAGTGCCACGACCGGGACAGGGATGTTTTTT.

The V and J genes are TRBV6-5 and TRBJ1-6; 7 nucleotides align to TRBD1. CDR3 size: 13 residues. V lost 10 bases and J lost 9; bases outside the gene matches: 9. Germline CDR1 MNHEY, CDR2 SVGAGI. DNA for the CDR3: TGTGCCACTCAGGGGGGGTGGGGTTCACCCCTCCACTTT. Its translation: CATQGGWGSPLHF.

The chain carries TRBV5-8 and TRBJ1-2, with 9 positions matching TRBD1. This CDR3 region has 14 residues. In germline, CDR1 is SGHTS, CDR2 YDEGEE. V trimming: 4 bases; J trimming: 6 bases; junction bases outside the gene matches: 7. The chain's CDR3 is CASSIGTGSHGYTF. The DNA of the CDR3 is TGTGCCAGCAGCATAGGGACAGGGAGCCATGGCTACACCTTC.

The chain carries TRBV28 and TRBJ1-5, with a tentative D call TRBD1 (6 bases). With 5 bases removed from V and 1 base from J, the gap between germline ends came to 18 bases. CDR1 is MDHEN, CDR2 SYDVKM, per germline. CDR3 length: 17 amino acids. CDR3 residues: CASSQRGTGTSNQPQHF. CDR3 in DNA: TGTGCCAGCAGTCAAAGGGGCACAGGGACCAGCAATCAGCCCCAGCATTTT.

The chain combines TRBV12-3 or TRBV12-4 with TRBJ2-3; D is ambiguous. V was trimmed by 5 bases and J by 2 bases, leaving 8 bases between them. CDR3 size: 13 residues. The DNA for the CDR3 is TGTGCCAGCAGTATCCGATTCACAGATACGCAGTATTTT. This codes for CASSIRFTDTQYF.

J is TRBJ1-3 and V is TRBV27; D perhaps matches TRBD1 (5 bases). CDR1 is MNHEY and CDR2 is SMNVEV in the germline V gene (reference sequence). The CDR3 runs to 15 residues. V was shortened by 4 bases and J by 0 bases, with 10 bases between the two germline ends. Here the CDR3 DNA reads TGTGCCAGCAGTTCGCGACAGAACTCTGGAAACACCATATATTTT. Protein: CASSSRQNSGNTIYF.

The chain employs TRBV6-5 and TRBJ1-1; unclear D gene. The CDR3 totals 15 residues. Trimming stripped 0 bases from V and 1 base from J, with 9 bases between. CDR1 MNHEY and CDR2 SVGAGI come from the germline V gene. CDR3 sequence: CASSYSGLSNTEAFF. In nucleotides, the CDR3 is TGTGCCAGCAGTTACTCCGGACTCTCGAACACTGAAGCTTTCTTT.

The chain combines TRBV24-1 with TRBJ1-1; maybe TRBD1 (6 bases). Germline loops: CDR1 KGHDR, CDR2 SFDVKD. The CDR3 consists of 13 residues. Trimming left V 5 bases short and J 9 bases short, with 15 bases between. The CDR3 DNA reads TGTGCCACCAGTGGGGAAAACAGGGATCAAGCTTTCTTT. Protein: CATSGENRDQAFF.

In nucleotides, the CDR3 is TGTGCCACCAGCAGAGAAATTAGTCTAGGGTCCCATCAGCCCCAGCATTTT. It specifies CATSREISLGSHQPQHF. The chain is built from TRBV15 and TRBJ1-5; no clear D gene. V was clipped by 0 bases and J by 5 bases, with 17 bases between them. There are 17 residues in the CDR3. The germline V gene has CDR1 LNHNV and CDR2 YYDKDF (reference sequence).

This clone was picked up a small number of times. This chain joins TRBV6-5 and TRBJ1-1; D not certain. Trimming took off 6 bases at V and 1 base at J, with 12 bases between the two ends. CDR1 is MNHEY, CDR2 SVGAGI, per germline. CDR3 length: 14 residues. CDR3 amino acids: CASRPLRQNTEAFF. As DNA, the CDR3 is TGTGCCAGCAGACCTTTAAGACAGAACACTGAAGCTTTCTTT.

The V and J genes are TRBV19 and TRBJ2-7; either TRBD1 or TRBD2 may fit D (5 bases each). Germline CDR1 is LNHDA and CDR2 is SQIVND (reference sequence). With 4 bases removed from V and 1 base from J, the gap between germline ends came to 14 bases. This CDR3 is 15 amino acids long. The CDR3 protein is CASSTGPGRSYEQYF. CDR3 in DNA: TGTGCCAGTAGTACGGGGCCGGGACGGTCCTACGAGCAGTACTTC.

V gene TRBV24-1 combines with J gene TRBJ2-1, with D perhaps assigned TRBD1 or TRBD2 (5 bases each). Per the germline V gene, CDR1 is KGHDR and CDR2 is SFDVKD. V dropped 4 bases and J dropped 7 bases, with 19 bases sitting between them. CDR3 length equals 16 residues. This CDR3 is CATSDTPGTTWNEQFF. DNA of the CDR3: TGTGCCACCAGTGACACCCCCGGGACCACTTGGAATGAGCAGTTCTTC.

The chain couples TRBV6-2 or TRBV6-3 to TRBJ2-7; D is undetermined. Per germline, CDR1 MNHEY and CDR2 SVGEGT. The CDR3 spans 14 residues. The V and J ends lost 2 bases and 3 bases respectively, with 11 bases between them. The CDR3 region is CASSYRRLNYEQYF. The CDR3 DNA sequence: TGTGCCAGCAGTTACCGACGGCTCAACTACGAGCAGTACTTC.

The genes are TRBV19 and TRBJ1-1; TRBD1 matches 8 bases. Losses at the gene ends were 2 bases for V and 2 bases for J; bases not matched to a gene: 4. CDR1 and CDR2 (germline): LNHDA, SQIVND (reference sequence). CDR3 size: 15 residues. For the CDR3, the DNA is TGTGCCAGTAGTATATCTTCAGGGGGCAACACTGAAGCTTTCTTT. It yields the protein CASSISSGGNTEAFF.

The chain uses TRBV28 and TRBJ1-5; tentatively, D is TRBD1 (5 bases). Germline V CDR1 and CDR2: MDHEN, SYDVKM. CDR3 length: 15 amino acids. V lost 6 bases and J 7 bases, leaving 19 bases between the germline ends. CDR3 amino acids: CASSPLTIRVQPQHF. As DNA, the CDR3 is TGTGCCAGCAGCCCTCTGACCATCAGGGTCCAGCCCCAGCATTTT.

The CDR3 coding sequence is TGCGCCAGCAGCTTGGCGGGGGGGCCCGGAAACGAAAAACTGTTTTTT. Protein sequence: CASSLAGGPGNEKLFF. The V and J genes are TRBV5-1 and TRBJ1-4; TRBD1 might be the D (6 bases). V was clipped by 0 bases and J by 8 bases, with 17 bases between them. The CDR3 contains 16 residues. Germline V gene data show CDR1 as SGHRS and CDR2 as YFSETQ.

The CDR3 DNA follows: TGTGCCAGCTCACCAGGGTCCGGACAGGGGGGCTCCTACGAGCAGTACTTC. Protein sequence: CASSPGSGQGGSYEQYF. The chain joins TRBV18 to TRBJ2-7; 10 positions match TRBD1. This CDR3 spans 17 amino acids. Germline CDR1 KGHSH, CDR2 LQKENI. V was clipped by 2 bases and J by 0 bases; unmatched bases: 7.

This chain connects TRBV5-6 to TRBJ2-1, with no clear D. V gave up 0 bases and J gave up 15 bases, with 13 bases separating them. This CDR3 has 12 residues. Germline assignment: CDR1 SGHDT and CDR2 YYEEEE. The CDR3 loop reads CASSLGLTSRFF. The DNA for the CDR3 is TGTGCCAGCAGCTTGGGGTTAACCAGTCGGTTCTTC.

The chain has TRBV11-2 and TRBJ2-3; TRBD2 agrees at 15 bases. This CDR3 comprises 16 residues. Germline V CDR1 and CDR2: SGHAT, FQNNGV. V lost 5 bases, J lost 4 bases, and 4 bases stayed unmatched. CDR3 in amino acids: CASSNRTSGGADTQYF. DNA of the CDR3: TGTGCCAGCAGCAACAGGACTAGCGGGGGGGCAGATACGCAGTATTTT.

The J gene is TRBJ1-1, the V gene TRBV18; TRBD1 is a possible D gene (6 bases). Trimming pared 0 bases from V and 1 base from J, leaving 12 bases between. CDR3 length: 16 amino acids. Looked up from germline, CDR1 is KGHSH and CDR2 is LQKENI. In DNA form, the CDR3 reads TGTGCCAGCTCACCACCTGATCGGGGGCGGAACACTGAAGCTTTCTTT. The encoded protein is CASSPPDRGRNTEAFF. Full variable domain (outside the CDR3, taken from reference TRBV18 and TRBJ1-1): NAGVMQNPRHLVRRRGQEARLRCSPMKGHSHVYWYRQLPEEGLKFMVYLQKENIIDESGMPKERFSAEFPKEGPSILRIQQVVRGDSAAYFCASSPPDRGRNTEAFFGQGTRLTVV.